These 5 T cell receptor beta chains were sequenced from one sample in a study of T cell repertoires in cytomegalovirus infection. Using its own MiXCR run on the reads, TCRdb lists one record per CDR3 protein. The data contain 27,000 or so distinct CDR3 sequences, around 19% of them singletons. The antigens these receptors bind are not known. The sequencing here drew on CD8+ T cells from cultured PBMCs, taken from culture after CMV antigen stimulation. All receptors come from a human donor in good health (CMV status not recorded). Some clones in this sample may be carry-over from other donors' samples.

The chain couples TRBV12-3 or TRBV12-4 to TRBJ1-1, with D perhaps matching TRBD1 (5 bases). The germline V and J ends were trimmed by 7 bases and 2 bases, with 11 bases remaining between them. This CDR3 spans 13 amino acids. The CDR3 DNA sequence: TGTGCCAGCACCAAGGACATCAACACTGAAGCTTTCTTT. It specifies CASTKDINTEAFF.

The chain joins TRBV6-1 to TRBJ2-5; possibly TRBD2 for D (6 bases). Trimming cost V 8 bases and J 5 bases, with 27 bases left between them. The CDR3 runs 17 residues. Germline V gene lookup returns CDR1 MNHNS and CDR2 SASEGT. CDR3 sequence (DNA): TGTGCCAGCCGGCCCGAGGAGGGGACCGCACGTTGGGAGACCCAGTACTTC. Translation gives CASRPEEGTARWETQYF.

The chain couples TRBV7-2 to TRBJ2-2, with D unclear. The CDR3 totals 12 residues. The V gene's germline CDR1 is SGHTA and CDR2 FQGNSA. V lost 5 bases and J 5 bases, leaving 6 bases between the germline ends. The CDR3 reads CASSTRTGELFF. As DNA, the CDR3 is TGTGCCAGCAGCACGAGAACCGGGGAGCTGTTTTTT.

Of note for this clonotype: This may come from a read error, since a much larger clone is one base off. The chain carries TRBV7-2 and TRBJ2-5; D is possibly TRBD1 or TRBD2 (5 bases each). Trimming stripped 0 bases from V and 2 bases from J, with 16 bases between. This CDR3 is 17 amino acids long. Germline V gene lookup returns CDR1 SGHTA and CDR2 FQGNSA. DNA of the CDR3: TGTGCCAGCAGCTTAGCGACGGGATCGAGACAGCAAGAGACCCAGTACTTC. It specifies CASSLATGSRQQETQYF.

The CDR3, as DNA: TGCGCCAGCAGCTCCTCTTTAGGCATGAACACTGAAGCTTTCTTT. As protein: CASSSSLGMNTEAFF. This chain joins TRBV5-1 and TRBJ1-1; no firm D call. Trimming took 3 bases from V and 0 from J, leaving 12 bases between them. CDR3 length: 15 amino acids. From germline, CDR1 is SGHRS and CDR2 YFSETQ.